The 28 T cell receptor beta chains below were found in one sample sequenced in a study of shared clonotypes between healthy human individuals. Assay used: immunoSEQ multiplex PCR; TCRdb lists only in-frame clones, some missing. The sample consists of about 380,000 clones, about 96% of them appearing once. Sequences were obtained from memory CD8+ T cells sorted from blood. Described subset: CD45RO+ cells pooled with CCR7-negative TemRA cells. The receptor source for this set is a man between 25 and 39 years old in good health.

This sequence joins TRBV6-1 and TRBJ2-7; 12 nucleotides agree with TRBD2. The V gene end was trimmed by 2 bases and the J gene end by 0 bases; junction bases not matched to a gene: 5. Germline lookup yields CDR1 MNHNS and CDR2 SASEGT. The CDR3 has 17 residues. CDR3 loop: CASSEWGLAGFSYEQYF. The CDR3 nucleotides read TGTGCCAGCAGTGAATGGGGACTAGCGGGTTTCTCCTACGAGCAGTACTTC.

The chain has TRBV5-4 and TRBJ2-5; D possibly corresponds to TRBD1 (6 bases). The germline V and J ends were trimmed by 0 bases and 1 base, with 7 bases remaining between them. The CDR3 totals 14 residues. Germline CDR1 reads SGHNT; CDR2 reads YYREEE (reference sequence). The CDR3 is CASSLGQAQETQYF. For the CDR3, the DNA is TGTGCCAGCAGCTTGGGACAGGCCCAAGAGACCCAGTACTTC.

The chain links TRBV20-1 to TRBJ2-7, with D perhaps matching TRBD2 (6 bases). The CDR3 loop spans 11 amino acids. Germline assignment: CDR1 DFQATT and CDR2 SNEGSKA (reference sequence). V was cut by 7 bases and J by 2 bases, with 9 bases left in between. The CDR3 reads CSGGRPYEQYF. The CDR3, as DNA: TGCAGTGGAGGGAGGCCCTACGAGCAGTACTTC.

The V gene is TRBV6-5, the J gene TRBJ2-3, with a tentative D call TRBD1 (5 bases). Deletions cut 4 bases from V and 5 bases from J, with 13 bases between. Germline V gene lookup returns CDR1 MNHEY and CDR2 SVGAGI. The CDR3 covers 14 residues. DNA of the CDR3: TGTGCCAGCAGTTTGGGCAGGGATGGAGATACGCAGTATTTT. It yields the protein CASSLGRDGDTQYF.

CDR3 in amino acids: CASRRLGTAYEQYF. CDR3 nucleotides: TGTGCCAGCAGGCGCCTCGGGACAGCTTACGAGCAGTACTTC. The rearrangement joins TRBV27 to TRBJ2-7; TRBD1 agrees at 7 bases. The V segment lost 6 bases and the J segment 4 bases; nucleotides outside the gene matches: 9. This CDR3 comprises 14 residues. From germline, CDR1 is MNHEY and CDR2 SMNVEV (reference sequence).

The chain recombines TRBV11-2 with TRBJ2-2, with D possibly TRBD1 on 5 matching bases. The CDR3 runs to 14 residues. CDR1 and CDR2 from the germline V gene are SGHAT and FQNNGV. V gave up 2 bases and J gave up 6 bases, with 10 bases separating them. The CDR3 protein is CASSLQGSPGELFF. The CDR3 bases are TGTGCCAGCAGCTTACAGGGATCCCCCGGGGAGCTGTTTTTT.

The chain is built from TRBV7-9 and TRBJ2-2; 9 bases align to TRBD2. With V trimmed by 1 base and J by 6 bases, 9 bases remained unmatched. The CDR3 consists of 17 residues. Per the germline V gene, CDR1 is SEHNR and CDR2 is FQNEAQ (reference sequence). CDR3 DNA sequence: TGTGCCAGCAGCTTAGGGTCGGTAGCGGGAGTCTCCGGGGAGCTGTTTTTT. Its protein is CASSLGSVAGVSGELFF. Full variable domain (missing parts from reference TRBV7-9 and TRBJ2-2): DTGVSQNPRHKITKRGQNVTFRCDPISEHNRLYWYRQTLGQGPEFLTYFQNEAQLEKSRLLSDRFSAERPKGSFSTLEIQRTEQGDSAMYLCASSLGSVAGVSGELFFGEGSRLTVL.

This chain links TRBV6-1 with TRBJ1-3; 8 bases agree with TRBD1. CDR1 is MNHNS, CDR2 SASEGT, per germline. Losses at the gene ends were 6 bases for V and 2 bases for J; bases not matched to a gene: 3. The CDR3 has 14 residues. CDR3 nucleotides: TGTGCCAGCAGCGTACAGGGGGCTGGAAACACCATATATTTT. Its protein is CASSVQGAGNTIYF.

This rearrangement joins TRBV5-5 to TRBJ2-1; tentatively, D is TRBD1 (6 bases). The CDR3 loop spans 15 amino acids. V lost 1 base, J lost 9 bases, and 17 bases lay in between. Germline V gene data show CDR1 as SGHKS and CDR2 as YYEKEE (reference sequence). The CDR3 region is CASSLLAQGPGEQFF. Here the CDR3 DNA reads TGTGCCAGCAGCTTGTTGGCACAGGGACCGGGTGAGCAGTTCTTC.

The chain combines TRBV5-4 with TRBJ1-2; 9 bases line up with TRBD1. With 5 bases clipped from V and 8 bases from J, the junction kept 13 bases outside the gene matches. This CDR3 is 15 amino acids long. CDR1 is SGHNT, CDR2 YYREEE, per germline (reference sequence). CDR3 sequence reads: CASSSQMTGTGGYTF. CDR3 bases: TGTGCCAGCAGTTCCCAAATGACAGGGACAGGGGGCTACACCTTC.

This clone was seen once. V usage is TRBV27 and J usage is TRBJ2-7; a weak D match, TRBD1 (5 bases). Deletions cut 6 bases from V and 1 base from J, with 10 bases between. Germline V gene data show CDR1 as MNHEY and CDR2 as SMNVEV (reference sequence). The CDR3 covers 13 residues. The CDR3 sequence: CASRPRTSYEQYF. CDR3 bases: TGTGCCAGCAGACCGAGGACATCCTACGAGCAGTACTTC.

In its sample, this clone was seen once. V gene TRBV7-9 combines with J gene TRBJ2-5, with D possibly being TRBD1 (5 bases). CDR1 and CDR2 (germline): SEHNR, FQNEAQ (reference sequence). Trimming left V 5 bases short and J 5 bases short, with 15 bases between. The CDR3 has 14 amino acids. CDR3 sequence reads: CASSLREILETQYF. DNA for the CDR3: TGTGCCAGCAGCCTCAGGGAAATTTTGGAGACCCAGTACTTC.

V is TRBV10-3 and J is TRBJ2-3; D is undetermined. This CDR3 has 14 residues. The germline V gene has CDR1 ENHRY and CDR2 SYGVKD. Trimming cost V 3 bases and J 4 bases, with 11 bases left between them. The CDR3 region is CAISEEGLSDTQYF. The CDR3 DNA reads TGTGCCATCAGTGAAGAAGGTCTGTCAGATACGCAGTATTTT.

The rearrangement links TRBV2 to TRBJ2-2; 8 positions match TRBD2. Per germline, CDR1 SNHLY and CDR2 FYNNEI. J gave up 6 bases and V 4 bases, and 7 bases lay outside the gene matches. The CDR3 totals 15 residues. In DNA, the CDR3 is TGTGCCAGCAGTGTTGCCGGACTAGCCTCCGGGGAGCTGTTTTTT. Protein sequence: CASSVAGLASGELFF.

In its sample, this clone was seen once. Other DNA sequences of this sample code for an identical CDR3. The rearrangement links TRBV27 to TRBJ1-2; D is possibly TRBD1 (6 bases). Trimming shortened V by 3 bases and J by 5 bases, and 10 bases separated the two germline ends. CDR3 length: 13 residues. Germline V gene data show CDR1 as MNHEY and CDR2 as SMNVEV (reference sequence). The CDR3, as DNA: TGTGCCAGCAGTTTCAGGGGACGGTATGGCTACACCTTC. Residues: CASSFRGRYGYTF.

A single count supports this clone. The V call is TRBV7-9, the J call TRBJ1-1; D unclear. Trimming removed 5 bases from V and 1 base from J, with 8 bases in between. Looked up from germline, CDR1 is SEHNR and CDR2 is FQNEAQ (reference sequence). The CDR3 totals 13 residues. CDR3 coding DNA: TGTGCCAGCAGCCTCCCAGGGAACACTGAAGCTTTCTTT. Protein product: CASSLPGNTEAFF. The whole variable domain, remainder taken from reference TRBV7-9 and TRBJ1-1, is DTGVSQNPRHKITKRGQNVTFRCDPISEHNRLYWYRQTLGQGPEFLTYFQNEAQLEKSRLLSDRFSAERPKGSFSTLEIQRTEQGDSAMYLCASSLPGNTEAFFGQGTRLTVV.

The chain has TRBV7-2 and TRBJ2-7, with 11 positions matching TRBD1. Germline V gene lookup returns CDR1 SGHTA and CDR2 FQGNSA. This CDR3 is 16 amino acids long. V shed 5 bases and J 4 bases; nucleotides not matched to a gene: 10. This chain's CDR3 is CASSQRIGDRGYEQYF. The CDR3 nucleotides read TGTGCCAGCAGCCAGCGGATAGGGGACAGGGGGTACGAGCAGTACTTC.

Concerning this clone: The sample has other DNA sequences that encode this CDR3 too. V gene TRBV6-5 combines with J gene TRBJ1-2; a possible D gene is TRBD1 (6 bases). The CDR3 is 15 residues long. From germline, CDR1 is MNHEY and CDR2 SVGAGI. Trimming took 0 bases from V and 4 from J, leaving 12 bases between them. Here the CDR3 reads CASSYSTGGGYGYTF. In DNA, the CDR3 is TGTGCCAGCAGTTACTCGACCGGGGGCGGCTATGGCTACACCTTC.

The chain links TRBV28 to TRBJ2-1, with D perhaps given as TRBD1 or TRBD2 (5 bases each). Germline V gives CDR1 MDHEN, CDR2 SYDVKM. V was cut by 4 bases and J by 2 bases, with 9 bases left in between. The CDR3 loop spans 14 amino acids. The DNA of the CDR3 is TGTGCCAGCAGTTCGGGACCCACCTACAATGAGCAGTTCTTC. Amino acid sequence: CASSSGPTYNEQFF.

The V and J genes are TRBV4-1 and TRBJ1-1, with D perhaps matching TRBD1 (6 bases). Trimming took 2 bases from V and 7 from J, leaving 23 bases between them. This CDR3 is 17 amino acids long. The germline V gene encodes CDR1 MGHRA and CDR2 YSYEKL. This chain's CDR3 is CASSQWPRLAGENEAFF. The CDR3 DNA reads TGCGCCAGCAGCCAATGGCCTAGGCTGGCAGGGGAGAATGAAGCTTTCTTT.

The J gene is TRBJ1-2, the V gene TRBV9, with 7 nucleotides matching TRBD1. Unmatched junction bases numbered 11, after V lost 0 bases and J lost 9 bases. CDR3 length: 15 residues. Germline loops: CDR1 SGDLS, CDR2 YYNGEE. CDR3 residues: CASSVATGTALRYTF. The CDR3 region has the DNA TGTGCCAGCAGCGTAGCTACCGGGACAGCTTTACGCTACACCTTC.

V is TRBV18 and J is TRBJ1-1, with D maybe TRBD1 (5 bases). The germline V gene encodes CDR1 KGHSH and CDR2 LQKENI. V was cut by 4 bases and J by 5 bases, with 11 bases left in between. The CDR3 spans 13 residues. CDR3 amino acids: CASSRDGGTEAFF. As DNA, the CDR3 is TGTGCCAGCTCACGGGACGGGGGGACTGAAGCTTTCTTT.

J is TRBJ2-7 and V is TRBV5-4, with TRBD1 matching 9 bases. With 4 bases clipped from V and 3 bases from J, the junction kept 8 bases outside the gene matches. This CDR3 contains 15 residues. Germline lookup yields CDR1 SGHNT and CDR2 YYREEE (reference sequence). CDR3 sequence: CASSATDRGGYEQYF. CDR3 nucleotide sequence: TGTGCCAGCAGCGCGACGGACAGGGGTGGCTACGAGCAGTACTTC.

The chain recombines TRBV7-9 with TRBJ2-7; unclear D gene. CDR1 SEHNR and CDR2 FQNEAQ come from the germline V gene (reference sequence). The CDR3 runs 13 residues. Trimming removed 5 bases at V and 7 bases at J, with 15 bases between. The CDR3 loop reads CASSPGRLLEQYF. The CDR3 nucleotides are TGTGCCAGCAGCCCCGGACGGCTCTTGGAGCAGTACTTC.

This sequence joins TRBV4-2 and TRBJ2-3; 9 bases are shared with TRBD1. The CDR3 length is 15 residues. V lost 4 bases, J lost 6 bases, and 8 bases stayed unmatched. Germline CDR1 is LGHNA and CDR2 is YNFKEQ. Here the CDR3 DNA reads TGTGCCAGCAGCCCCGGGGACAGGGAAAGGGATACGCAGTATTTT. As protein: CASSPGDRERDTQYF.

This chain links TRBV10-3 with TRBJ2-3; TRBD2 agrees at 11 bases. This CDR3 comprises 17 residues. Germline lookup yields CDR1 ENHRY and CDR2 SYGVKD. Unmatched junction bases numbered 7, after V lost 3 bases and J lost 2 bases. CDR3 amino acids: CAISEGLAGLVTDTQYF. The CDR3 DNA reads TGTGCCATCAGTGAAGGACTAGCGGGCCTCGTCACAGATACGCAGTATTTT.

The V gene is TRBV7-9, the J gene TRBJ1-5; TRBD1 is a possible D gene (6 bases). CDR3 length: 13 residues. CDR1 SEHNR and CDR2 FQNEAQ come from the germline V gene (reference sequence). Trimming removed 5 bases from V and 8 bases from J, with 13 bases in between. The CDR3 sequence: CASSPQGGKPQHF. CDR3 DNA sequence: TGTGCCAGCAGCCCACAGGGTGGTAAGCCCCAGCATTTT.

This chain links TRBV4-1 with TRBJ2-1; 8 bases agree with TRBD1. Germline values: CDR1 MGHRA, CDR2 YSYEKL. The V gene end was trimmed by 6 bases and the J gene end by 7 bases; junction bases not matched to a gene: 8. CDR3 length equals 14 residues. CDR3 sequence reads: CASRSTGGLNEQFF. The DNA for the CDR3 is TGCGCCAGCAGATCTACAGGGGGTCTGAATGAGCAGTTCTTC.